This passage covers 17 T cell receptor beta chains from one sample sequenced in a study of blood T cell repertoires in COVID-19. The data were produced by immunoSEQ multiplex PCR, yet TCRdb's version contains in-frame clones alone and is incomplete. Altogether 150,000 to 200,000 clones are present, 88% being singletons, with the ten largest covering approximately 9.4%. The sample comprised PBMCs or T cells enriched from blood (not recorded which). The receptor set was obtained from a woman aged 18-29 years who had recovered from COVID-19.

In its sample, this clone was seen once. The chain links TRBV6-5 to TRBJ2-5, with D possibly being TRBD2 (6 bases). The ends were cut back, 8 bases at V and 5 bases at J, with 15 bases in the middle. The germline V gene encodes CDR1 MNHEY and CDR2 SVGAGI. This CDR3 has 13 amino acids. CDR3 in amino acids: CASLGGWGETQYF. The CDR3 DNA reads as TGTGCCAGCTTGGGGGGATGGGGGGAGACCCAGTACTTC.

J is TRBJ2-4 and V is TRBV4-2; 7 bases align to TRBD2. Germline lookup yields CDR1 LGHNA and CDR2 YNFKEQ. V was clipped by 6 bases and J by 0 bases; unmatched bases: 11. The CDR3 runs 17 residues. This chain's CDR3 is CASRGIVAGVAKNIQYF. The CDR3 DNA sequence: TGTGCCAGCAGAGGAATAGTGGCGGGGGTAGCCAAAAACATTCAGTACTTC.

V and J are TRBV10-2 and TRBJ2-7; 9 nucleotides match TRBD1. Unmatched junction bases numbered 12, after V lost 9 bases and J lost 3 bases. This CDR3 has 15 residues. Per the germline V gene, CDR1 is WSHSY and CDR2 is SAAADI. CDR3 amino acids: CARPCVGTGYYEQYF. The CDR3 DNA is TGCGCCAGACCGTGTGTCGGGACAGGGTACTACGAGCAGTACTTC.

The chain carries TRBV3-1 (or the pseudogene TRBV3-2) and TRBJ2-7; 7 bases are a match to TRBD1. V lost 5 bases to trimming and J lost 4 bases; unmatched junction nucleotides: 8. This CDR3 comprises 14 residues. Germline CDR1 reads LGHDT; CDR2 reads YNNKEL (reference sequence). CDR3 bases: TGTGCCAGCAGCTTGGTGAGGGACAGATACGAGCAGTACTTC. Its translation: CASSLVRDRYEQYF.

The V call is TRBV9, the J call TRBJ2-1; 8 positions match TRBD2. The V and J ends lost 2 bases and 1 base, in that order; junction bases with no gene match: 5. Germline-derived CDR1 and CDR2 are SGDLS and YYNGEE. The CDR3 runs 16 residues. The CDR3 bases are TGTGCCAGCAGCGTCAGCGGGAGTGGGTCCTACAATGAGCAGTTCTTC. This sequence encodes CASSVSGSGSYNEQFF.

The V gene is TRBV6-5, the J gene TRBJ2-7; 9 nucleotides agree with TRBD1. This CDR3 spans 13 amino acids. V lost 10 bases, J lost 3 bases, and 7 bases stayed unmatched. Germline values: CDR1 MNHEY, CDR2 SVGAGI. The CDR3 DNA reads as TGTGCCACCATAAGACAGGGGGACTACGAGCAGTACTTC. It translates to CATIRQGDYEQYF.

The chain links TRBV7-2 to TRBJ1-2; D ambiguous. The germline CDR1 and CDR2 sequences are SGHTA and FQGNSA. The V gene lost 0 bases and the J gene lost 2 bases, with 7 bases spanning the gap. This CDR3 spans 14 amino acids. CDR3 in amino acids: CASSLAAINYGYTF. The CDR3, as DNA: TGTGCCAGCAGCTTAGCAGCTATAAACTATGGCTACACCTTC. The whole variable domain, remainder taken from reference TRBV7-2 and TRBJ1-2, is GAGVSQSPSNKVTEKGKDVELRCDPISGHTALYWYRQSLGQGLEFLIYFQGNSAPDKSGLPSDRFSAERTGGSVSTLTIQRTQQEDSAVYLCASSLAAINYGYTFGSGTRLTVV.

The sample holds one count of this clone. This rearrangement joins TRBV18 to TRBJ1-3, with 9 bases lining up with TRBD1. The CDR3 covers 16 residues. V gave up 4 bases and J gave up 0 bases; unmatched junction bases: 4. CDR1 and CDR2 (germline): KGHSH, LQKENI. The CDR3 is CASSLGTGFSGNTIYF. DNA of the CDR3: TGTGCCAGCTCACTCGGGACAGGGTTCTCTGGAAACACCATATATTTT.

J is TRBJ1-1 and V is TRBV19; unclear D gene. CDR1 is LNHDA and CDR2 is SQIVND in the germline V gene (reference sequence). The CDR3 length is 12 residues. V lost 7 bases and J lost 1, with 7 bases in between. CDR3 sequence (DNA): TGTGCCAGTATTTTCGGGAACACTGAAGCTTTCTTT. This codes for CASIFGNTEAFF.

The chain has TRBV5-6 and TRBJ1-6; tentatively, D is TRBD1 (5 bases). The CDR3 consists of 16 residues. V was pared by 3 bases and J by 3 bases, with 13 bases between. Germline CDR1 is SGHDT and CDR2 is YYEEEE. In DNA, the CDR3 is TGTGCCAGCAGCTCCCTATCGACAGTCTATAATTCACCCCTCCACTTT. Translated: CASSSLSTVYNSPLHF.

The CDR3 loop is CASSQFLAGDEQYF. DNA for the CDR3: TGCGCCAGCAGCCAATTCCTAGCGGGGGACGAGCAGTACTTC. This rearrangement joins TRBV4-1 to TRBJ2-7; 10 bases are a match to TRBD2. The CDR3 is 14 residues long. Germline trimming cut 2 bases from V and 5 bases from J; bases unmatched to any gene: 3. Germline V gives CDR1 MGHRA, CDR2 YSYEKL.

The V gene is TRBV29-1, the J gene TRBJ2-5; a weak D match, TRBD1 (6 bases). CDR3 length equals 13 residues. CDR1 and CDR2 (germline): SQVTM, ANQGSEA. The germline V and J ends were trimmed by 6 bases and 1 base, with 12 bases remaining between them. The CDR3 nucleotides are TGCAGCGTCGCATGGACAGTCCAAGAGACCCAGTACTTC. The encoded protein is CSVAWTVQETQYF.

The rearrangement uses TRBV7-2 and TRBJ1-2; 7 bases fit TRBD1. The CDR3 is 15 residues long. Trimming cost V 5 bases and J 5 bases; bases outside gene matches: 11. CDR1 is SGHTA and CDR2 is FQGNSA in the germline V gene. CDR3: CASSPTSGQTYGYTF. The CDR3 DNA sequence: TGTGCCAGCAGCCCAACATCGGGACAGACGTATGGCTACACCTTC.

The chain is built from TRBV4-3 and TRBJ2-1; 8 bases are shared with TRBD2. Trimming took 0 bases from V and 10 from J; bases not matched to a gene: 8. This CDR3 is 15 amino acids long. CDR1 is LGHNA, CDR2 YSLEER, per germline. CDR3 in amino acids: CASSQDDSIAGEQFF. The CDR3 nucleotides are TGCGCCAGCAGCCAAGATGACTCCATAGCGGGGGAGCAGTTCTTC.

This sequence joins TRBV7-2 and TRBJ2-2; D might be TRBD1 (6 bases). This CDR3 contains 15 residues. Germline CDR1 SGHTA, CDR2 FQGNSA. V was clipped by 2 bases and J by 4 bases, with 11 bases between them. The CDR3 sequence: CASSLSGVFTGELFF. CDR3 nucleotides: TGTGCCAGCAGCTTATCAGGGGTTTTCACCGGGGAGCTGTTTTTT.

The chain recombines TRBV4-3 with TRBJ2-1; TRBD2 agrees at 7 bases. The junction had 10 bases not matched to a gene; V was cut back by 4 bases and J by 7 bases. Germline V gene lookup returns CDR1 LGHNA and CDR2 YSLEER. The CDR3 sequence is 15 residues long. The CDR3 is CASSLVTGGGNEQFF. CDR3 bases: TGCGCCAGCAGCCTGGTTACGGGGGGAGGAAATGAGCAGTTCTTC.

The chain joins TRBV12-5 to TRBJ1-1; perhaps TRBD1 as D (5 bases). The CDR3 has 13 amino acids. V gave up 7 bases and J gave up 1 base, with 10 bases separating them. The V gene's germline CDR1 is LGHNT and CDR2 FRNRAP. CDR3 protein: CASVGQTNTEAFF. CDR3 DNA: TGTGCTAGTGTTGGACAAACGAACACTGAAGCTTTCTTT. The full variable domain, its missing parts supplied by reference TRBV12-5 and TRBJ1-1, is DARVTQTPRHKVTEMGQEVTMRCQPILGHNTVFWYRQTMMQGLELLAYFRNRAPLDDSGMPKDRFSAEMPDATLATLKIQPSEPRDSAVYFCASVGQTNTEAFFGQGTRLTVV.